This T cell receptor beta chain is drawn from a study of CD8 T cells in ankylosing spondylitis. Each CDR3 protein gets one entry after TCRdb re-called the 5' RACE reads with MiXCR. The table shows roughly 150,000 distinct CDR3 sequences, with 9.8% occurring only once. This clonotype was picked up a small number of times. V lost 6 bases to trimming and J lost 5 bases; unmatched junction nucleotides: 15. Germline lookup yields CDR1 LGHNA and CDR2 YSLEER. CDR3 length: 16 amino acids. This TCR derives from a female donor with ankylosing spondylitis or in good health (not recorded which). Specimen: blood, either unsorted or a sorted T cell fraction (not recorded which). The chain couples TRBV4-3 to TRBJ2-7; 8 nucleotides align to TRBD1. CDR3 bases: TGCGCCAGCAGTCCAGGGGGCGAGGGCCCCTACGACGAGCAGTACTTC. Residues: CASSPGGEGPYDEQYF.